Sequencing of this T cell receptor beta chain was carried out in a study of T cell responses to AZD1222 COVID-19 vaccine (dated by TCRdb to about 2021). Looking at the study overall: AZD1222 recipients given second doses at about 4 weeks or at about 12 weeks were pooled, since spike-specific TCR depth and breadth were not found to differ between the two schedules. TCR sequencing was performed for fewer than 250 trial participants, of whom roughly 200 were given two doses of AZD1222 and around 25 were given two doses of MenACWY control vaccine. Trial participants were enrolled by age into subgroups of 18-55, 56-69 and 70-plus years, and about 150, 27 and 61 TCR-sequenced participants, respectively, were included in these subgroups. The research as a whole found: The 56-69-year group was small, and its depth increase did not reach significance, likely because of low power. Vaccine-associated CD4 TCRs spanned the whole spike protein, with dominant responses in regions 160-218 and 743-854. Most participants were white British and females outnumbered males, and the authors suggested that clonal diversity may have been underestimated. No day 14 peak-response samples were available, so repertoires were characterized only after the peak T cell response. Spike-specific TCR breadth and depth rose significantly after two AZD1222 doses compared with day 0 and with MenACWY recipients. Nearly half of unique spike-specific TCRs reportedly recognized epitopes outside regions mutated in the B.1.351 and B.1.1.7 variants. Conclusions about previously exposed vaccinees are limited because only a handful of AZD1222 recipients were SARS-CoV-2 seropositive at baseline.

The CDR3 regions of human TCRbeta chains were analyzed by immunosequencing. The study's own analysis went as follows. Repertoire TCRs were checked for matches against a reference library of SARS-CoV-2-specific TCRs that had been generated using the MIRA antigen-specificity platform. Breadth was defined as the fraction of unique TCRs that were SARS-CoV-2-associated, and depth was defined as the fraction of total T cells that were SARS-CoV-2-associated. Using the MIRA data, each spike-specific TCR was assigned both to the spike region to which the TCR was reactive and to a CD4 or CD8 class. Log10-transformed breadth and depth values were compared by one-way ANOVA with Sidak's multiple comparisons tests. Imported from immuneACCESS, the table was reduced by TCRdb to in-frame sequences with V and J called. These copies leave out some clones; in studies compared against another copy, an unresolved V gene accounts for under half, and the cause of the remainder is not known. The DNA gave D and trimming, while V, J and clone size come from that table. The table for this sample lists about 150,000 clones; about 90% of them were counted only once. The ten largest account for around 3% of the sample.

Including the terminal cysteine and phenylalanine, the CDR3 comprises 14 residues. CDR3 DNA is the only sequence kept; it has 42 bases, read in frame from the first base. Taken from the germline V gene, the CDR1 and CDR2 loops are SGHRS and YFSETQ. Trimming takes 0 bases from V and 3 bases from J, and the germline ends sit 7 bases apart. Of note for this clone: Its cognate antigen has yet to be identified. Qualities for individual bases were not recorded, and no much larger clone is one base off.

The time point label, read with the paper, signifies: baseline before first vaccination. The vaccinee samples were drawn from two UK trials, COV001 and COV002, one of which was a single-blind randomized controlled phase 2/3 trial testing AZD1222 (ChAdOx1 nCoV-19) in healthy adults. For TCRbeta chain sequencing, PBMC samples were collected from trial participants at day 0 and at day 28 after the second dose. The sequence joins TRBV5-1 to TRBJ1-5, with an unclear D gene assignment. This TCR was sampled from an adult in good health. Sequencing was performed on peripheral blood, taken on day 0 of AZD1222 vaccination. The CDR3 protein is CASSLGGANQPQHF. The DNA sequence is TGCGCCAGCAGCTTGGGGGGTGCCAATCAGCCCCAGCATTTT.